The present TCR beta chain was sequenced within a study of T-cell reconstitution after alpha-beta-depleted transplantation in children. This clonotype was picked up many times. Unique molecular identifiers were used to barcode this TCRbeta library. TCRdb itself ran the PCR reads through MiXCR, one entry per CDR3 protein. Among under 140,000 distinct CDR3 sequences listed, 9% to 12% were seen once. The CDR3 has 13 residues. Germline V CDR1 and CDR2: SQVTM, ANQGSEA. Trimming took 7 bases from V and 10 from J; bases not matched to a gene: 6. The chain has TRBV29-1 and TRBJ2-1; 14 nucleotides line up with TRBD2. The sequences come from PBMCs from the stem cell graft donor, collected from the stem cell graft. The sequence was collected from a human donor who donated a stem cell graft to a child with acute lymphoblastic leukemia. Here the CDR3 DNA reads TGCAGCGGTGGACTAGCGGGAGGCGAGGAGCAGTTCTTC. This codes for CSGGLAGGEEQFF.